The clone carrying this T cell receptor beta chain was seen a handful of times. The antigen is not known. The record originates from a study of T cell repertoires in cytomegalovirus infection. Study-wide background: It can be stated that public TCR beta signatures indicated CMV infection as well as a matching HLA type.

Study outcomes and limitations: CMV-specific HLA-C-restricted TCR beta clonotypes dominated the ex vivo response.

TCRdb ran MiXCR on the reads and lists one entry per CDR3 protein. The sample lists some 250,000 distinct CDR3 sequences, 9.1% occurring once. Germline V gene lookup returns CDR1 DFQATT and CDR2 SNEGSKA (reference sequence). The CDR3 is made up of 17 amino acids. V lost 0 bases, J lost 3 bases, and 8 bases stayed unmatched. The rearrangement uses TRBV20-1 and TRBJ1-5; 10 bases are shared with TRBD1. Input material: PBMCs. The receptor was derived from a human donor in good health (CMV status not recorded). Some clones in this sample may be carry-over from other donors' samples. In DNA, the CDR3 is TGCAGTGCTAGAGATGCCAGGACAGGGGGTGTCAATCAGCCCCAGCATTTT. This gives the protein CSARDARTGGVNQPQHF.